The clone carrying this T cell receptor beta chain was seen once. What it binds is not known. At one boundary the junction diverges from the germline segment, which might be a read error. CDR1 is SEHNR, CDR2 FQNEAQ, per germline (reference sequence). The CDR3 has 16 amino acids. This sample is drawn from a study of cytomegalovirus exposure and HLA in healthy donors. PCR primers comprised 60 Vbeta and 13 Jbeta primers. Using immunoSEQ multiplex PCR, the repertoire was profiled, and TCRdb retains in-frame clones only, with some absent. The table shows about 210,000 clones, with around 80% occurring only once. Study-wide results and limits: Later analysis identified a missense DCLRE1C variant that was linked to TCR beta V- and J-gene trimming.

V and J are TRBV7-9 and TRBJ2-1; 14 nucleotides line up with TRBD2. The specimen was PBMCs. This sequence was found in a man aged 40-49 years in good health and CMV-seropositive. CDR3 DNA sequence: TGTTCCAGCAGCTCGACTAGCGGGAGGGCCCGGAATGAGCAGTTCTTC. The encoded protein is CSSSSTSGRARNEQFF.